The rows below give T cell receptor beta chains drawn from one sample of a study of vaccination effects on CD4 cells after COVID-19. Libraries were prepared by immunoSEQ multiplex PCR; TCRdb keeps only in-frame clonotypes and omits some of them. The sample has about 34,000 clones; just under 75% are singletons. These receptors lack a known antigen. The sequencing used CD4+ T cells from PBMCs cultured with a peptide pool, collected before COVID-19 vaccination. The receptors shown here come from a human donor who had a prior SARS-CoV-2 infection. Both conserved end residues are part of each CDR3. Each record gives: J gene, D gene, clone size, V gene, CDR3 protein, CDR3 DNA. A D gene is named only where the DNA matches it firmly. Size values are once, few and many counts, or a class for expanded clones, and some rows have none.

j_call: TRBJ2-5; d_call: -; clone_size: -; v_call: TRBV18; cdr3_aa: CASSPGGGETQYF; cdr3_nt: TGTGCCAGCTCACCAGGAGGGGGGGAGACCCAGTACTTC
j_call: TRBJ2-7; d_call: -; clone_size: -; v_call: TRBV5-6; cdr3_aa: CASSWGVNLWASEQYF; cdr3_nt: TGTGCCAGCAGCTGGGGGGTGAATTTATGGGCCTCCGAGCAGTACTTC
j_call: TRBJ2-7; d_call: TRBD1; clone_size: -; v_call: TRBV30; cdr3_aa: CAGSQKGAPYEQYF; cdr3_nt: TGTGCGGGGAGCCAGAAGGGGGCACCCTACGAGCAGTACTTC
j_call: TRBJ2-5; d_call: TRBD2; clone_size: -; v_call: TRBV27; cdr3_aa: CASSLFGLAGIEETQYF; cdr3_nt: TGTGCCAGCAGTTTATTCGGACTAGCGGGTATCGAAGAGACCCAGTACTTC
j_call: TRBJ2-7; d_call: -; clone_size: -; v_call: TRBV6-6; cdr3_aa: CASSYFYEQYF; cdr3_nt: TGTGCCAGCAGTTATTTCTACGAGCAGTACTTC
j_call: TRBJ2-1; d_call: TRBD2; clone_size: -; v_call: TRBV7-8; cdr3_aa: CASRAASGYNEQFF; cdr3_nt: TGTGCCAGCAGAGCCGCTAGCGGCTACAATGAGCAGTTCTTC
j_call: TRBJ2-5; d_call: -; clone_size: once; v_call: TRBV9; cdr3_aa: CASSMRVGETQYF; cdr3_nt: TGTGCCAGCTCCATGCGGGTCGGGGAGACCCAGTACTTC
j_call: TRBJ1-2; d_call: -; clone_size: -; v_call: TRBV4-2; cdr3_aa: CASSQGGAGTNYGYTF; cdr3_nt: TGTGCCAGCAGCCAAGGGGGGGCAGGGACTAACTATGGCTACACCTTC
j_call: TRBJ2-5; d_call: -; clone_size: -; v_call: TRBV18; cdr3_aa: CASSRRSSNQETQYF; cdr3_nt: TGTGCCAGCTCACGTAGATCTAGCAATCAAGAGACCCAGTACTTC
j_call: TRBJ1-3; d_call: -; clone_size: -; v_call: TRBV5-1; cdr3_aa: CASSFGLTSGNTIYF; cdr3_nt: TGCGCCAGCAGCTTCGGACTTACGTCTGGAAACACCATATATTTT
j_call: TRBJ2-7; d_call: -; clone_size: once; v_call: TRBV10-3; cdr3_aa: CAISESRAEEREQYF; cdr3_nt: TGTGCCATCAGTGAGTCTAGAGCGGAGGAGCGCGAGCAGTACTTC
j_call: TRBJ2-1; d_call: TRBD2; clone_size: few; v_call: TRBV7-9; cdr3_aa: CASSFLLAGGNEQFF; cdr3_nt: TGTGCCAGCAGCTTTCTTCTAGCGGGAGGGAATGAGCAGTTCTTC
j_call: TRBJ2-1; d_call: -; clone_size: few; v_call: TRBV7-3; cdr3_aa: CASSLKSWVERYNEQFF; cdr3_nt: TGTGCCAGCAGCTTAAAGTCTTGGGTTGAGCGCTACAATGAGCAGTTCTTC
j_call: TRBJ2-1; d_call: -; clone_size: few; v_call: TRBV2; cdr3_aa: CASNPERGEQFF; cdr3_nt: TGTGCCAGCAACCCCGAAAGGGGTGAGCAGTTCTTC
j_call: TRBJ2-1; d_call: -; clone_size: -; v_call: TRBV7-2; cdr3_aa: CASSSAAGPWNEQFF; cdr3_nt: TGTGCCAGCAGCTCCGCGGCAGGGCCATGGAATGAGCAGTTCTTC
j_call: TRBJ2-3; d_call: -; clone_size: once; v_call: TRBV19; cdr3_aa: CASSIHRVPSTDTQYF; cdr3_nt: TGTGCCAGTAGTATTCACAGGGTGCCTAGCACAGATACGCAGTATTTT
j_call: TRBJ2-7; d_call: TRBD1; clone_size: once; v_call: TRBV5-4; cdr3_aa: CASSQGDRGDEQYF; cdr3_nt: TGTGCCAGCAGTCAGGGGGACCGGGGCGACGAGCAGTACTTC
j_call: TRBJ1-2; d_call: TRBD1; clone_size: -; v_call: TRBV14; cdr3_aa: CASSLTGGLVGYTF; cdr3_nt: TGTGCCAGCAGCTTAACAGGGGGCCTTGTTGGCTACACCTTC
j_call: TRBJ1-6; d_call: -; clone_size: few; v_call: TRBV28; cdr3_aa: CASTPIGAQTYNSPLHF; cdr3_nt: TGTGCCAGCACCCCCATCGGGGCGCAAACTTATAATTCACCCCTCCACTTT
j_call: TRBJ2-1; d_call: TRBD2; clone_size: -; v_call: TRBV27; cdr3_aa: CASSSPASGLVEQFF; cdr3_nt: TGTGCCAGCAGTTCCCCAGCTAGCGGGCTAGTTGAGCAGTTCTTC
j_call: TRBJ2-7; d_call: TRBD1; clone_size: -; v_call: TRBV4-3; cdr3_aa: CASSQRTGDEQYF; cdr3_nt: TGCGCCAGCAGCCAACGGACAGGGGACGAGCAGTACTTC
j_call: TRBJ2-1; d_call: -; clone_size: -; v_call: TRBV4-1; cdr3_aa: CASSQVLGHSYNEQFF; cdr3_nt: TGCGCCAGCAGCCAAGTCCTAGGCCACTCCTACAATGAGCAGTTCTTC
j_call: TRBJ2-5; d_call: -; clone_size: -; v_call: TRBV6-6; cdr3_aa: CASSYSLPFQGTQYF; cdr3_nt: TGTGCCAGCAGTTACTCACTCCCGTTCCAAGGGACCCAGTACTTC
j_call: TRBJ2-5; d_call: -; clone_size: -; v_call: TRBV11-2; cdr3_aa: CASSLRINEETQYF; cdr3_nt: TGTGCCAGCAGCCTAAGAATTAATGAGGAGACCCAGTACTTC
j_call: TRBJ1-2; d_call: -; clone_size: -; v_call: TRBV12-3/TRBV12-4; cdr3_aa: CASSLGSGGYTF; cdr3_nt: TGTGCCAGCAGTTTAGGTAGTGGTGGCTACACCTTC
j_call: TRBJ1-4; d_call: -; clone_size: -; v_call: TRBV12-3/TRBV12-4; cdr3_aa: CASSSVEGEKLFF; cdr3_nt: TGTGCCAGCAGTTCGGTGGAGGGTGAAAAACTGTTTTTT
j_call: TRBJ2-7; d_call: -; clone_size: -; v_call: TRBV4-1; cdr3_aa: CAIPSPCGWKHYEQYF; cdr3_nt: TGCGCCATCCCCTCCCCATGCGGGTGGAAACACTACGAGCAGTACTTC
j_call: TRBJ2-7; d_call: TRBD2; clone_size: few; v_call: TRBV5-4; cdr3_aa: CASSPKGLAGANEQYF; cdr3_nt: TGTGCCAGCAGCCCTAAGGGGCTAGCGGGAGCGAACGAGCAGTACTTC
j_call: TRBJ2-3; d_call: -; clone_size: -; v_call: TRBV30; cdr3_aa: CAWSVLGGTDTQYF; cdr3_nt: TGTGCCTGGAGTGTACTAGGAGGCACAGATACGCAGTATTTT
j_call: TRBJ2-3; d_call: -; clone_size: -; v_call: TRBV6-5; cdr3_aa: CASSYTGPPNTQYF; cdr3_nt: TGTGCCAGCAGTTACACCGGACCCCCGAATACGCAGTATTTT
j_call: TRBJ1-6; d_call: -; clone_size: few; v_call: TRBV18; cdr3_aa: CASSPRGSYNSPLHF; cdr3_nt: TGTGCCAGCTCACCACGGGGTTCCTATAATTCACCCCTCCACTTT
j_call: TRBJ2-7; d_call: -; clone_size: -; v_call: TRBV4-3; cdr3_aa: CASSQGVGVKQYF; cdr3_nt: TGCGCCAGCAGCCAAGGGGTTGGGGTCAAGCAGTACTTC
j_call: TRBJ2-3; d_call: TRBD2; clone_size: few; v_call: TRBV7-3; cdr3_aa: CASSYGSGVSTDTQYF; cdr3_nt: TGTGCCAGCAGCTATGGTAGCGGGGTCAGCACAGATACGCAGTATTTT
j_call: TRBJ1-3; d_call: -; clone_size: -; v_call: TRBV7-9; cdr3_aa: CASSLAPAGNTIYF; cdr3_nt: TGTGCCAGCAGCTTAGCGCCTGCTGGAAACACCATATATTTT
j_call: TRBJ1-1; d_call: -; clone_size: -; v_call: TRBV5-1; cdr3_aa: CASSLTWGYTEAFF; cdr3_nt: TGCGCCAGCAGCTTAACTTGGGGCTACACTGAAGCTTTCTTT
j_call: TRBJ2-2; d_call: TRBD1; clone_size: -; v_call: TRBV7-9; cdr3_aa: CASSARDSRDTGELFF; cdr3_nt: TGTGCCAGCAGCGCCCGGGACAGCCGTGACACCGGGGAGCTGTTTTTT
j_call: TRBJ1-1; d_call: -; clone_size: -; v_call: TRBV11-2; cdr3_aa: CASSFNDRGTEAFF; cdr3_nt: TGTGCCAGCAGCTTTAATGACCGGGGCACTGAAGCTTTCTTT
j_call: TRBJ2-5; d_call: TRBD2; clone_size: -; v_call: TRBV9; cdr3_aa: CASSVGFGGSETQYF; cdr3_nt: TGTGCCAGCAGCGTAGGTTTCGGGGGGTCAGAGACCCAGTACTTC
j_call: TRBJ1-4; d_call: -; clone_size: -; v_call: TRBV4-3; cdr3_aa: CASSQDLWSGGEKEKLFF; cdr3_nt: TGCGCCAGCAGCCAAGACCTATGGTCGGGGGGCGAGAAAGAAAAACTGTTTTTT
j_call: TRBJ2-1; d_call: -; clone_size: few; v_call: TRBV11-3; cdr3_aa: CASSLELARSDEQFF; cdr3_nt: TGTGCCAGCAGCTTAGAACTAGCTAGGAGTGATGAGCAGTTCTTC
j_call: TRBJ2-7; d_call: -; clone_size: -; v_call: TRBV18; cdr3_aa: CASSLDEGEQYF; cdr3_nt: TGTGCCAGCTCACTGGACGAAGGCGAGCAGTACTTC
j_call: TRBJ2-7; d_call: TRBD1; clone_size: -; v_call: TRBV15; cdr3_aa: CATSSVKGAAYGEQYF; cdr3_nt: TGTGCCACCAGCAGCGTAAAGGGGGCTGCCTACGGCGAGCAGTACTTC
j_call: TRBJ1-5; d_call: -; clone_size: -; v_call: TRBV5-1; cdr3_aa: CASSLGVGAKQPQHF; cdr3_nt: TGCGCCAGCAGCTTGGGGGTGGGGGCGAAACAGCCCCAGCATTTT
j_call: TRBJ1-1; d_call: TRBD1; clone_size: -; v_call: TRBV5-6; cdr3_aa: CASSFGTGGPKNTEAFF; cdr3_nt: TGTGCCAGCAGCTTTGGGACAGGGGGCCCCAAGAACACTGAAGCTTTCTTT
j_call: TRBJ2-7; d_call: -; clone_size: -; v_call: TRBV6-2/TRBV6-3; cdr3_aa: CASSPIQLWIGQYF; cdr3_nt: TGTGCCAGCAGCCCAATCCAACTATGGATTGGGCAGTACTTC
j_call: TRBJ2-5; d_call: TRBD1; clone_size: -; v_call: TRBV2; cdr3_aa: CASRTGSWETQYF; cdr3_nt: TGTGCCAGCAGGACAGGGTCCTGGGAGACCCAGTACTTC
j_call: TRBJ1-1; d_call: -; clone_size: -; v_call: TRBV9; cdr3_aa: CASSVDGNTEAFF; cdr3_nt: TGTGCCAGCAGCGTAGACGGGAACACTGAAGCTTTCTTT
j_call: TRBJ2-1; d_call: -; clone_size: -; v_call: TRBV29-1; cdr3_aa: CSVVHDGHSYNEQFF; cdr3_nt: TGCAGCGTCGTGCATGACGGCCACTCCTACAATGAGCAGTTCTTC
j_call: TRBJ2-7; d_call: -; clone_size: -; v_call: TRBV7-2; cdr3_aa: CASSRPRRNYEQYF; cdr3_nt: TGTGCCAGCAGCCGTCCGCGGCGAAACTACGAGCAGTACTTC
j_call: TRBJ2-7; d_call: -; clone_size: -; v_call: TRBV7-2; cdr3_aa: CASSFHVGTPAYEQYF; cdr3_nt: TGTGCCAGCAGCTTTCACGTCGGGACACCTGCCTACGAGCAGTACTTC
j_call: TRBJ1-2; d_call: -; clone_size: -; v_call: TRBV5-4; cdr3_aa: CASSLAGANYGYTF; cdr3_nt: TGTGCCAGCAGCTTGGCCGGGGCTAACTATGGCTACACCTTC
j_call: TRBJ2-7; d_call: -; clone_size: -; v_call: TRBV11-1; cdr3_aa: CASSQGYFYEQYF; cdr3_nt: TGTGCCAGCAGCCAAGGGTATTTCTACGAGCAGTACTTC
j_call: TRBJ2-7; d_call: TRBD1; clone_size: -; v_call: TRBV12-3/TRBV12-4; cdr3_aa: CASSLRDSYEQYF; cdr3_nt: TGTGCCAGCAGTTTAAGGGACAGCTACGAGCAGTACTTC
j_call: TRBJ1-4; d_call: -; clone_size: -; v_call: TRBV10-3; cdr3_aa: CAISGVRSNEKLFF; cdr3_nt: TGTGCCATCAGTGGCGTTAGATCGAATGAAAAACTGTTTTTT
j_call: TRBJ1-3; d_call: TRBD1; clone_size: few; v_call: TRBV18; cdr3_aa: CASSRDRANVGNTIYF; cdr3_nt: TGTGCCAGCTCACGGGACAGAGCCAACGTTGGAAACACCATATATTTT
j_call: TRBJ1-1; d_call: -; clone_size: -; v_call: TRBV6-6; cdr3_aa: CASSPTLTRSSPNTEAFF; cdr3_nt: TGTGCCAGCAGTCCGACCCTAACCCGCTCATCCCCGAACACTGAAGCTTTCTTT
j_call: TRBJ1-6; d_call: -; clone_size: -; v_call: TRBV6-5; cdr3_aa: CASSSIQGLNNSPLHF; cdr3_nt: TGTGCCAGCAGTTCGATTCAGGGACTCAATAATTCACCCCTCCACTTT
j_call: TRBJ1-6; d_call: -; clone_size: few; v_call: TRBV2; cdr3_aa: CAGTAGRGSPLHF; cdr3_nt: TGTGCCGGAACAGCAGGGAGGGGTTCACCCCTCCACTTT